This TCR beta chain appears in the sequencing data of a study of blood T cell repertoires in COVID-19. Source study methods: Cell counts per sample came from amplifying reference gene primers. TCRdb keeps only in-frame clones here, not all; method: immunoSEQ multiplex PCR. For V, J and clone size, that table is used; D and trimming come from the DNA. The data contain 250,000 or so clones, 85% to 90% of them singletons. Enrollees, 18 to 89 years old, lived in 24 US areas. Clinical histories supplied by participants themselves formed the basis of cohort assignment. The CDR3 consists of 20 residues. V lost 8 bases to trimming and J lost 4 bases, with 30 bases between them. The germline gives CDR1 LNHDA, CDR2 SQIVND (reference sequence).

The sequence was obtained from a woman in her twenties or thirties with acute COVID-19. The sample taken for sequencing was PBMCs or T cells enriched from blood (not recorded which). The chain combines TRBV19 with TRBJ2-6, with D tentatively TRBD1 (5 bases). CDR3 bases: TGTGCCAGTGGGCCATATATGGCAGGGTTCTTCGATAGGGGGGCCAACGTCCTGACTTTC. It is translated as CASGPYMAGFFDRGANVLTF.